This TCR beta chain comes out of a study of glioma-infiltrating T cells after dendritic cell vaccination. Time point defined: after dendritic cell vaccination, including at tumor progression/relapse. None of the glioblastoma patients had an isocitrate dehydrogenase mutation. The germline V gene has CDR1 SGHTA and CDR2 FQGNSA. There are 15 residues in the CDR3. Measured with immunoSEQ multiplex PCR; TCRdb has only the in-frame clones, and not every one. This table holds over 75,000 clones, 70% to 90% found once. This sequence joins TRBV7-2 and TRBJ2-5; 10 nucleotides align to TRBD2. The end of the DNA aligns better with TRBJ2-7, so the J call may be wrong. The specimen comprised blood, sampled after dendritic cell vaccination. The sequence was collected from a human donor with glioblastoma. For the CDR3, the DNA is TGTGCCAGCAGCTTCTTAGCGGGGGGTTCCTACGAGCAGTACTTC. It specifies CASSFLAGGSYEQYF.